What follows is one T cell receptor (beta chain) and its context. Germline V gene lookup returns CDR1 MNHEY and CDR2 SVGAGI. V lost 2 bases and J lost 7; bases outside the gene matches: 17. This CDR3 has 18 residues. The record originates from a study of CD8 T cells in ankylosing spondylitis. TCRdb ran MiXCR on the 5' RACE reads and lists one entry per CDR3 protein. The sample yields a few hundred thousand distinct CDR3 sequences, less than 25% seen once. The V call is TRBV6-5, the J call TRBJ1-1, with 9 bases fitting TRBD1. This clonotype was obtained from a female donor with ankylosing spondylitis or in good health (not recorded which). The material sequenced was blood, either unsorted or a sorted T cell fraction (not recorded which). The CDR3 here is CASSYGFPGTGWFGEAFF. The CDR3 DNA reads as TGTGCCAGCAGTTACGGGTTCCCCGGGACAGGGTGGTTCGGTGAAGCTTTCTTT.